A selection of T cell receptor beta chains follows, all from one sample in a study of blood T cell repertoires in COVID-19. Here immunoSEQ multiplex PCR was the method, and the copy in TCRdb shows in-frame clones only, minus some. The sample has approximately 160,000 clones, approximately 93% seen once. The source material was peripheral blood. These receptors were obtained from a woman aged 60-75 years with COVID-19, enrolled during active disease. The CDR3 runs from the conserved cysteine through the conserved F or W. D genes are given only for firm matches. Clone size is shown for a subset of rows, as once, few, many or a class of expanded clone.

size	V	J	D	DNA	CDR3
-	TRBV4-1	TRBJ2-1	TRBD2	TGCGCCAGCAGCGGGGCGGGGGGCTACAATGAGCAGTTCTTC	CASSGAGGYNEQFF
-	TRBV11-2	TRBJ1-6	TRBD1	TGTGCCAGCAGCTTAGGTCGCAGGGGGCAATATAATTCACCCCTCCACTTT	CASSLGRRGQYNSPLHF
-	TRBV9	TRBJ1-3	-	TGTGCCAGCAGCGCGGGGGATTCTGGAAACACCATATATTTT	CASSAGDSGNTIYF
few	TRBV19	TRBJ1-2	-	TGTGCCAGTAGTAGGGCCGGTACCGGCTATGGCTACACCTTC	CASSRAGTGYGYTF
-	TRBV29-1	TRBJ1-4	TRBD1	TGCAGCGTTAAGGGGGCAGCTAATGAAAAACTGTTTTTT	CSVKGAANEKLFF
-	TRBV30	TRBJ2-7	-	TGTGCCTGGTCTCTTTCTACCTACGAGCAGTACTTC	CAWSLSTYEQYF
-	TRBV3-1/TRBV3-2	TRBJ2-2	-	TGTGCCAGCAGCCCCCTGGCAGAGAACACCGGGGAGCTGTTTTTT	CASSPLAENTGELFF
-	TRBV5-8	TRBJ2-1	TRBD2	TGTGCCAGCAGCTTCCGGGGGGACTCCTACAATGAGCAGTTCTTC	CASSFRGDSYNEQFF
-	TRBV6-6	TRBJ2-3	-	TGTGCCAGCAGTCGACAGGCGAGTTCTAGCACAGATACGCAGTATTTT	CASSRQASSSTDTQYF
-	TRBV6-6	TRBJ1-5	-	TGTGCCAGCAGTTACGGAGGTCAGCCCCAGCATTTT	CASSYGGQPQHF
once	TRBV3-1/TRBV3-2	TRBJ1-5	-	TGTGCCAGCAGCCAAGGAAACAGGGCGGCCCAGCATTTT	CASSQGNRAAQHF
once	TRBV12-5	TRBJ2-1	-	TGTGCTAGTGGTTTGGTTTCCGGGACTGCCTACAATGAGCAGTTCTTC	CASGLVSGTAYNEQFF
-	TRBV6-2/TRBV6-3	TRBJ2-2	TRBD1	TGTGCCAGCAGTTATGGGGGACAGGGGTACACCGGGGAGCTGTTTTTT	CASSYGGQGYTGELFF
-	TRBV19	TRBJ1-5	TRBD1	TGTGCCAGTAGTATAATACAGGGGGCGGTCATCAGCAATCAGCCCCAGCATTTT	CASSIIQGAVISNQPQHF
-	TRBV7-7	TRBJ2-2	-	TGTGCCAGCAGCTTAGATCCCCCGGGGGCGAACACCGGGGAGCTGTTTTTT	CASSLDPPGANTGELFF
-	TRBV7-9	TRBJ1-1	TRBD1	TGTGCCAGCAGTGGGACAGGGCCCACTGAAGCTTTCTTT	CASSGTGPTEAFF
-	TRBV5-1	TRBJ2-5	-	TGCGCCAGCAGCTTACCGGGACGGGGACTTGAGACCCAGTACTTC	CASSLPGRGLETQYF
few	TRBV6-4	TRBJ2-1	TRBD2	TGTGCCAGCAGTAATACTAGCGGGGGTTACAATGAGCAGTTCTTC	CASSNTSGGYNEQFF
-	TRBV9	TRBJ1-3	TRBD1	TGTGCCAGCACCCAGGGGGCAGCCCGCGGAAACACCATATATTTT	CASTQGAARGNTIYF
-	TRBV6-2/TRBV6-3	TRBJ2-1	TRBD1	TGTGCCAGCAGTTTCGGGACAGTATACAATGAGCAGTTCTTC	CASSFGTVYNEQFF
-	TRBV11-3	TRBJ2-7	TRBD1	TGTGCCAGCAGCTTAGGGGGACAGGCCGGGGACGAGCAGTACTTC	CASSLGGQAGDEQYF
-	TRBV6-5	TRBJ2-3	-	TGTGCCAGCGCGGACAGCAGCACAGATACGCAGTATTTT	CASADSSTDTQYF
-	TRBV2	TRBJ1-2	-	TGTGCCAGCAGATCCGGGACTAACTATGGCTACACCTTC	CASRSGTNYGYTF
once	TRBV3-1/TRBV3-2	TRBJ2-7	-	TGTGCCAGCAGCCAGTCTTCTCGGGGATCCTACGAGCAGTACTTC	CASSQSSRGSYEQYF
once	TRBV19	TRBJ1-6	TRBD1	TGTGCCAGTAGTATAGGTTGGACAGGGGAGAATTCACCCCTCCACTTT	CASSIGWTGENSPLHF
-	TRBV3-1/TRBV3-2	TRBJ1-2	TRBD1	TGTGCCAGCAGCTTACCACCTTGCGGACGGCCAGGGGGAGGCTACACCTTC	CASSLPPCGRPGGGYTF
-	TRBV7-2	TRBJ2-2	-	TGTGCCAGCAGCGCTCGTGGGCGGGGCTACACCGGGGAGCTGTTTTTT	CASSARGRGYTGELFF
-	TRBV5-1	TRBJ1-4	-	TGCGCCAGCAGCTTGAACTTAGCGGGGAATGGTGAAAAACTGTTTTTT	CASSLNLAGNGEKLFF
-	TRBV2	TRBJ1-3	-	TGTGCCAGCGGACGGACGGGGTACTTCTACCGAGTCTCTGGAAACACCATATATTTT	CASGRTGYFYRVSGNTIYF